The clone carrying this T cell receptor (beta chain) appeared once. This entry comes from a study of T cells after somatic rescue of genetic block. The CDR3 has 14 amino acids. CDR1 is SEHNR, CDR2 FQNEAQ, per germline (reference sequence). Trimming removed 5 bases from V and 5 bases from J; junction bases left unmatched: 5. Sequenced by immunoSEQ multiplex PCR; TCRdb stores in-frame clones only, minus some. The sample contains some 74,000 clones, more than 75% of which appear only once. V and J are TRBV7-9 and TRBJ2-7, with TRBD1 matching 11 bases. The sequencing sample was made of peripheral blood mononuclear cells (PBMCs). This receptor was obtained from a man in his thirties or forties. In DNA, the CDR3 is TGTGCCAGCAGCCGCCCGGGACAGGGGGACGAGCAGTACTTC. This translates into CASSRPGQGDEQYF.